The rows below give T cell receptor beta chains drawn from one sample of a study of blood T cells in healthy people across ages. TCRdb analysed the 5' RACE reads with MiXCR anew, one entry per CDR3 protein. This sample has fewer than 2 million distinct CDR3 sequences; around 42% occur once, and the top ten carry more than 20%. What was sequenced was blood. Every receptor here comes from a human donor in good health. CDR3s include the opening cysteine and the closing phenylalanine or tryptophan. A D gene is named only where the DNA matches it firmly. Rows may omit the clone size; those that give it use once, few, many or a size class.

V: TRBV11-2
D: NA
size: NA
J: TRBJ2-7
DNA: TGTGCCAGCAGCACACGGGGAGTGAGGGAGGACGAGCAGTACTTC
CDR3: CASSTRGVREDEQYF

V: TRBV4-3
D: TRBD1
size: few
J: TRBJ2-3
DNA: TGCGCCAGCAGCCATGGTAGGGGGCGGTCAGATACGCAGTATTTT
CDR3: CASSHGRGRSDTQYF

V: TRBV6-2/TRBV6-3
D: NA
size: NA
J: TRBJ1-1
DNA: TGTGCCAGCAGTCCCTGGACCGACCACACTGAAGCTTTCTTT
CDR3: CASSPWTDHTEAFF

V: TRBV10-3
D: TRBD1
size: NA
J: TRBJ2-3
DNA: TGTGCCATCAGAGACAGGGACAGCACAGATACGCAGTATTTT
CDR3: CAIRDRDSTDTQYF

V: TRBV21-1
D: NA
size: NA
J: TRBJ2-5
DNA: TGTGCCAGCAGCAAAGAGGGAGACAGGGGGGGGAAGAAAGGAGAGACCCAGTACTTC
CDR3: CASSKEGDRGGKKGETQYF

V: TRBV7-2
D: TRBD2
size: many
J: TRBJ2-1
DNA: TGTGCCAGCAGCCTAGCGGGGGCCTCCTACAATGAGCAGTTCTTC
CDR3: CASSLAGASYNEQFF

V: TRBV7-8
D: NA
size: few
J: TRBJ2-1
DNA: TGTGCCAGCAGCTTAGAGGACAGAACCTACAATGAGCAGTTCTTC
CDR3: CASSLEDRTYNEQFF

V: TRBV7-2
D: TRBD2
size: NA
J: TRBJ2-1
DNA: TGTGCCAGCAGCTTCGGACTAGCGGGACTGTCTAGCTCCTACGAGCAGTTCTTC
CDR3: CASSFGLAGLSSSYEQFF

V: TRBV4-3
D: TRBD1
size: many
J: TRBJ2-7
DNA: TGCGCCAGCAGCCAAACAGGGGGAGGATACGAGCAGTACTTC
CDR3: CASSQTGGGYEQYF

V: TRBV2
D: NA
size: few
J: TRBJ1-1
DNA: TGTGCCAGCAGTGTTCAGGGGAGGGGGGACACTGAAGCTTTCTTT
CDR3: CASSVQGRGDTEAFF

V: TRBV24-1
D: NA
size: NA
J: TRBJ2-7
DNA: TGTGCCACCAGTGATTCGGGGAGCTCCTACGAGCAGTACTTC
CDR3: CATSDSGSSYEQYF

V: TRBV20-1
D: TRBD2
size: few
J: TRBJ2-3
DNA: TGCAGTGCTAAACTAGCGGGGGGGGCGGATACGCAGTATTTT
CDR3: CSAKLAGGADTQYF

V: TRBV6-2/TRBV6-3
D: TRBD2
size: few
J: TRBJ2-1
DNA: TGTGCCAGCAGGACTAGCGGGGGTTGGAATGAGCAGTTCTTC
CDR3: CASRTSGGWNEQFF

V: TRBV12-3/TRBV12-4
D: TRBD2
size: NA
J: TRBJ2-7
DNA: TGTGCCAGCAGTCCTAATTTGGGCGGGGGGGTCTCCTACGAGCAGTACTTC
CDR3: CASSPNLGGGVSYEQYF

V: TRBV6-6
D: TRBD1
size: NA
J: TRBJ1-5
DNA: TGTGCCAGCAGTGACAGGGAAAGACAGCCCCAGCATTTT
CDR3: CASSDRERQPQHF

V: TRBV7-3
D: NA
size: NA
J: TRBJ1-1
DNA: TGTGCCAGCAGCTTAACCGGGCCAGGGGCCGTCACTGAAGCTTTCTTT
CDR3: CASSLTGPGAVTEAFF

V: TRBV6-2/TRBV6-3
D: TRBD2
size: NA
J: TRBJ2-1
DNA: TGTGCCAGCAGTTCCATCTTGCCCAACCCTACGGGGGGTGAGCAGTTCTTC
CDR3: CASSSILPNPTGGEQFF

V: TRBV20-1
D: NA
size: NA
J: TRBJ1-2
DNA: TGCAGTGCTTCTACGAACGCGGAGGGCTACACCTTC
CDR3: CSASTNAEGYTF

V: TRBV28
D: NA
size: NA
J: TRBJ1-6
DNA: TGTGCCAGCAGTTTAGGGAACGGGAATTCACCCCTCCACTTT
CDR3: CASSLGNGNSPLHF

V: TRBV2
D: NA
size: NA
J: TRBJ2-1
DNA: TGTGCCAGCAGTGGGGGCAGGAGGGACAATGAGCAGTTCTTC
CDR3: CASSGGRRDNEQFF

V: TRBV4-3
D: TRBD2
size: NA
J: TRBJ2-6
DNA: TGCGCCAGCAGCCAAGATAGCCGGGGGGAACCGTACTCTGGGGCCAACGTCCTGACTTTC
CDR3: CASSQDSRGEPYSGANVLTF

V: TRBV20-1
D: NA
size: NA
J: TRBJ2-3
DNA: TGCAGTGCTAGAGACGTGTCTATGGCGGGGGCCACCACGGATACGCAGTATTTT
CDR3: CSARDVSMAGATTDTQYF

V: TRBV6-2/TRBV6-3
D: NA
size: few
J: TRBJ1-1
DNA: TGTGCCAGCAGTCCCATTGGCTCAGGGACTGAAGCTTTCTTT
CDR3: CASSPIGSGTEAFF

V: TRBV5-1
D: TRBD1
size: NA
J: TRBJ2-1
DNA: TGCGCCAGCAGCTTGGAAGGGGGCGCTTTCAATGAGCAGTTCTTC
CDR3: CASSLEGGAFNEQFF

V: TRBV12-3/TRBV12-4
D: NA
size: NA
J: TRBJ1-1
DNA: TGTGCCAGCAGGACTAGCGGGGGGGTGAACACTGAAGCTTTCTTT
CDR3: CASRTSGGVNTEAFF

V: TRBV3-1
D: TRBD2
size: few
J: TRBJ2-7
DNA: TGTGCCAGCAGCCAAGTCCCCGGGGGGATTTCCGAGCAGTACTTC
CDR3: CASSQVPGGISEQYF

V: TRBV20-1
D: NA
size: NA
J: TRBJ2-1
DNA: TGCAGTGCTAGCCCGTGGGTAGCGAGCGTCAATGAGCAGTTCTTC
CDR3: CSASPWVASVNEQFF

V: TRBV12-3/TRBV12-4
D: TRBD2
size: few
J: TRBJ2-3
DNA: TGTGCCAGCAGCCGGGGGGGCTCTAGCACAGATACGCAGTATTTT
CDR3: CASSRGGSSTDTQYF

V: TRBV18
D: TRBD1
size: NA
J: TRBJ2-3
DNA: TGTGCCAGCTCCGGAAACAGGGGGGCAGTGGGCACAGATACGCAGTATTTT
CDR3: CASSGNRGAVGTDTQYF

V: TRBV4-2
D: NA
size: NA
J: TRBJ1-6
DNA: TGTGCCAGCAGCCAAGATGTCTCAGGGGACTCCTATAATTCACCCCTCCACTTT
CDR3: CASSQDVSGDSYNSPLHF

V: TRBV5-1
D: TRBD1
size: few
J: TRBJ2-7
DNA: TGCGCCAGCAGCCGCTCTACGAGGGACAGAGCGTACGAGCAGTACTTC
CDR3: CASSRSTRDRAYEQYF

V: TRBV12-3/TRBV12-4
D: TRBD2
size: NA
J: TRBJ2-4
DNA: TGTGCCAGCAGCCGGTCCTCGGGGGGAAACATTCAGTACTTC
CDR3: CASSRSSGGNIQYF

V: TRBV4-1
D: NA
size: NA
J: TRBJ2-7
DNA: TGCGCCAGCAGCCAAGGGGAGACAGGTTCTTTCCCCTACGAGCAGTACTTC
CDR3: CASSQGETGSFPYEQYF

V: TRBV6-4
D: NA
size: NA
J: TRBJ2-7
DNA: TGTGCCACCAGAAGTTCTCCCACCTCCTACGAGCAGTACTTC
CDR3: CATRSSPTSYEQYF

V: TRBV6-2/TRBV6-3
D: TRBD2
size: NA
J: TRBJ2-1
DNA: TGTGCCAGCAGAAACACGGGACTAGCGGGGAGAGGCTCCTACAATGAGCAGTTCTTC
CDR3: CASRNTGLAGRGSYNEQFF

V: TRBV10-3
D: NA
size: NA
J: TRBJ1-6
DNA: TGTGCCATCAGTGACCCGGGTTCTGTCAATTTCGGCAATTCCCTCCACTTT
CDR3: CAISDPGSVNFGNSLHF

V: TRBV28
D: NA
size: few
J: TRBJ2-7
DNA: TGTGCCAGCAGTTTAACAGTGGCGACCTACGAGCAGTACTTC
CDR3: CASSLTVATYEQYF

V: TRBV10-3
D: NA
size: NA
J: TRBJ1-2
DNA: TGTGCCATCAGTGAGTTGGGAGACGGAGGCTACACCTTC
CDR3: CAISELGDGGYTF

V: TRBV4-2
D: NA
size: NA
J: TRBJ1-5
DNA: TGTGCCAGCAGCCAAGATAGCGGGGGGGTTGTTCAGCCCCAGCATTTT
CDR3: CASSQDSGGVVQPQHF

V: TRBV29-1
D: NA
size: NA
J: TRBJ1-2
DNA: TGCAGCGTTGAAGATCTCCCCGGGGTCCCTAACTATGGCTACACCTTC
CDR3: CSVEDLPGVPNYGYTF

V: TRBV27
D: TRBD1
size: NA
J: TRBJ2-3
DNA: TGTGCCAGCAGTTTCCCGACAGGGGGCGGGGATACGCAGTATTTT
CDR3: CASSFPTGGGDTQYF

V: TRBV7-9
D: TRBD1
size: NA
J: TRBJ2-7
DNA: TGTGCCAGCAGCTACGAGGGACAGTTTGTCTACGAGCAGTACTTC
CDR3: CASSYEGQFVYEQYF

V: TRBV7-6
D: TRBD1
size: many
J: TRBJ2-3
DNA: TGTGCCAGCAGCCCTTGGACAGGGGGCGGAGATACGCAGTATTTT
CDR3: CASSPWTGGGDTQYF

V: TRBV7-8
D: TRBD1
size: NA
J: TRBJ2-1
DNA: TGTGCCAGCAGCCTGTTTAACTCGGGACAGGGGTTTGGCTATGAGCAGTTCTTC
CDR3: CASSLFNSGQGFGYEQFF

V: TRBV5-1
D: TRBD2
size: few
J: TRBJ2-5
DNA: TGCGCCAGCAGCTCCGGGACTAGCGGGGGTGGAGAGACCCAGTACTTC
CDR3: CASSSGTSGGGETQYF